This TCR beta chain emerged from a study of human T cells and chemical hapten exposure. The wider study: Weekly diphenylcyclopropenone doses were given to patients' scalps across the approximately 22-week study. Study-wide points: Patch test score showed a positive correlation with PT1 expanded TCR counts.

The study's library attached unique molecular identifiers to single cDNA molecules. TCRdb independently ran MiXCR on the RACE reads; one entry per CDR3 protein. Of approximately 350,000 distinct CDR3 sequences in the sample, over 6% are singletons; the top ten hold around 6.1%. Trimming stripped 0 bases from V and 7 bases from J, with 12 bases between. The CDR3 has 14 residues. Germline V gene sequence: CDR1 LGHNA, CDR2 YNFKEQ. This clonotype occurred many times. The antigen remains undetermined. The time point here: patch test 2, 6 weeks after DPC sensitization. Treatment described: therapeutic diphenylcyclopropenone sensitization with weekly scalp DPC.

The source is a woman under 30 with alopecia areata. Some clones in this sample may be carry-over from other donors' samples. V and J are TRBV4-2 and TRBJ1-2, with a possible D match to TRBD1 (5 bases). The material was whole blood, obtained in connection with sensitization to the hapten diphenylcyclopropenone (DPC). This CDR3 reads CASSQDSRDRGYTF. CDR3 sequence (DNA): TGTGCCAGCAGCCAAGATTCCAGGGATCGTGGCTACACCTTC.